The 5 T cell receptor beta chains presented below share a single source sample, sequenced in a study of shared clonotypes between healthy human individuals. Clones were read by immunoSEQ multiplex PCR, and TCRdb kept only the in-frame ones, dropping some. Here the sample spans some 1 million clones, about 77% being singletons. Sequencing input: memory CD4+ T cells sorted from blood. The subset is: CD45RA-negative fraction. The receptor set was obtained from a young man in good health.

This rearrangement joins TRBV5-1 to TRBJ2-7; 7 positions agree with TRBD1. The junction had 7 bases not matched to a gene; V was cut back by 0 bases and J by 4 bases. The CDR3 contains 15 residues. Germline lookup yields CDR1 SGHRS and CDR2 YFSETQ. The CDR3: CASSLVQGLGYEQYF. Here the CDR3 DNA reads TGCGCCAGCAGCTTGGTACAGGGGCTAGGGTACGAGCAGTACTTC. The full variable domain, with the rest looked up from reference TRBV5-1 and TRBJ2-7, is KAGVTQTPRYLIKTRGQQVTLSCSPISGHRSVSWYQQTPGQGLQFLFEYFSETQRNKGNFPGRFSGRQFSNSRSEMNVSTLELGDSALYLCASSLVQGLGYEQYFGPGTRLTVT.

The J gene is TRBJ1-3, the V gene TRBV6-1; D gene unclear. The CDR3 has 14 amino acids. V was trimmed by 6 bases and J by 0 bases, leaving 9 bases between them. Germline-derived CDR1 and CDR2 are MNHNS and SASEGT. CDR3 sequence: CASRKRTSGNTIYF. CDR3 bases: TGTGCCAGCAGAAAAAGAACCTCTGGAAACACCATATATTTT.

The chain uses TRBV25-1 and TRBJ1-5; D remains ambiguous. V gave up 11 bases and J gave up 2 bases, with 10 bases separating them. This CDR3 comprises 12 residues. Germline CDR1 MGHDK, CDR2 SYGVNS. CDR3 in amino acids: CAGRRGNQPQHF. CDR3 nucleotides: TGTGCCGGACGGCGAGGCAATCAGCCCCAGCATTTT.

J is TRBJ1-2 and V is TRBV14, with TRBD1 matching over 8 bases. The CDR3 loop spans 14 amino acids. Germline V gene sequence: CDR1 SGHDN, CDR2 FVKESK. V trimming: 1 base; J trimming: 5 bases; junction bases outside the gene matches: 3. This CDR3 is CASSQGTGGYGYTF. CDR3 coding DNA: TGTGCCAGCAGCCAAGGAACAGGGGGTTATGGCTACACCTTC.

The chain has TRBV6-1 and TRBJ1-2, with D uncertain. CDR1 is MNHNS and CDR2 is SASEGT in the germline V gene. This CDR3 has 14 amino acids. V gave up 8 bases and J gave up 2 bases, with 15 bases separating them. Here the CDR3 reads CASATRTVNYGYTF. CDR3 bases: TGTGCCAGCGCCACCCGGACCGTCAACTATGGCTACACCTTC.